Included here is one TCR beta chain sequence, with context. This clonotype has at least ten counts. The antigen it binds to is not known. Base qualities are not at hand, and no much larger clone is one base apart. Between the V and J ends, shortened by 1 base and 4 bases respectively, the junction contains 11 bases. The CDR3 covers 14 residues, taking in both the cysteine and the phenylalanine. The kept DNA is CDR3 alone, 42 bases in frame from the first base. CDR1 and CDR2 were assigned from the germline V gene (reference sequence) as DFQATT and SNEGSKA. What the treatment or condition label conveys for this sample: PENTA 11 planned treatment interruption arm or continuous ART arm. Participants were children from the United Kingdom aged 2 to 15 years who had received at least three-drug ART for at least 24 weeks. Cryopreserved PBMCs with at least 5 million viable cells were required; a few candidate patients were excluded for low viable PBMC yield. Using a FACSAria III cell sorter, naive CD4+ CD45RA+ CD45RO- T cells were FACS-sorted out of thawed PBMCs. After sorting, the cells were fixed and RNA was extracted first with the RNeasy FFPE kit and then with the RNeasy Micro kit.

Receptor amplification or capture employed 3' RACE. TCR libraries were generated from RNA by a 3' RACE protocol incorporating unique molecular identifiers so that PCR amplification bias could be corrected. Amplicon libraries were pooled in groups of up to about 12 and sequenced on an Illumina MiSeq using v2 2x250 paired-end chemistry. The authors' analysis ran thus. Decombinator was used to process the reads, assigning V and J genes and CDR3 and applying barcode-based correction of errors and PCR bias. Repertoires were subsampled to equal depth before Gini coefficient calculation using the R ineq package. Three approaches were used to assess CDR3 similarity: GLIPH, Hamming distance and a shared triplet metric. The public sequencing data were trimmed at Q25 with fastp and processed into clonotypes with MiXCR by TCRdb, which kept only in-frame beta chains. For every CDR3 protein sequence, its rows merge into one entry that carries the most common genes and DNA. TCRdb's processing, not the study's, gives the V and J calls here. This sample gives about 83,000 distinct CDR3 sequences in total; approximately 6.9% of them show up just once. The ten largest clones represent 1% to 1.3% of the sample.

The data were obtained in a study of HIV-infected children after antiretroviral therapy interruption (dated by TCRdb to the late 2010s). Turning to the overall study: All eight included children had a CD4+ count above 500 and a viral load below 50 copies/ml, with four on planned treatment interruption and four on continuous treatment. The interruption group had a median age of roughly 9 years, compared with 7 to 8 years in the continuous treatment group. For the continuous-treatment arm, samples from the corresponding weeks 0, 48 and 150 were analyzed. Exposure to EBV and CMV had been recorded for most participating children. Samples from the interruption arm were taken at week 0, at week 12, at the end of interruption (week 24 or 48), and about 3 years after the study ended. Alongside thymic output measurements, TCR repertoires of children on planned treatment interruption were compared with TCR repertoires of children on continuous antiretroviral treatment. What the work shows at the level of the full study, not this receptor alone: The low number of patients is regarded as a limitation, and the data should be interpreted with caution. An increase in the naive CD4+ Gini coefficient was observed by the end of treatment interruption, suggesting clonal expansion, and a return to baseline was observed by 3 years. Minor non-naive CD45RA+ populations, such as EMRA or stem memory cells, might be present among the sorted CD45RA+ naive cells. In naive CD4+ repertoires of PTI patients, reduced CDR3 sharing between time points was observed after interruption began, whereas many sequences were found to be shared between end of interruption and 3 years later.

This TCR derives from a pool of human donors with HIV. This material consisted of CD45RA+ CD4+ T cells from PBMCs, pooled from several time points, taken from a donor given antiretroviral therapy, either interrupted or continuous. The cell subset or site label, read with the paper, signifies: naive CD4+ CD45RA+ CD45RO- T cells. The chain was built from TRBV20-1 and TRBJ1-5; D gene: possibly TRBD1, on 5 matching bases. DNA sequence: TGCAGTGCTAGAGGAGGCAGGGTTAATCAGCCCCAGCATTTT. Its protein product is CSARGGRVNQPQHF.